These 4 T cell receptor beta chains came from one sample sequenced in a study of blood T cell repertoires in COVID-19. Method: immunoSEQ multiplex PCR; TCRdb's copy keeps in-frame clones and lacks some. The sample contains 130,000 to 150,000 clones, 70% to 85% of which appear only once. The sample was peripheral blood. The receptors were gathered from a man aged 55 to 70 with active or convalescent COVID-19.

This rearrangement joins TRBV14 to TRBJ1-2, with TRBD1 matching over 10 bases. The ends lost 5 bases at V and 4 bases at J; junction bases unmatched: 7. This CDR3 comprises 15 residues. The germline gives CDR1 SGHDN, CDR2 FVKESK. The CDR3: CASSEHGTGVYGYTF. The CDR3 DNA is TGTGCCAGCAGCGAACACGGGACAGGGGTCTATGGCTACACCTTC. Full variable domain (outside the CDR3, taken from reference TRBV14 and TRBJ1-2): EAGVTQFPSHSVIEKGQTVTLRCDPISGHDNLYWYRRVMGKEIKFLLHFVKESKQDESGMPNNRFLAERTGGTYSTLKVQPAELEDSGVYFCASSEHGTGVYGYTFGSGTRLTVV.

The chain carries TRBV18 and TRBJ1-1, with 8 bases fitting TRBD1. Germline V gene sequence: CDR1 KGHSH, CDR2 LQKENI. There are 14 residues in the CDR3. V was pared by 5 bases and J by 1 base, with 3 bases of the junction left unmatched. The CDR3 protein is CASSNDRGNTEAFF. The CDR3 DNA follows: TGTGCCAGCTCAAACGACAGGGGGAACACTGAAGCTTTCTTT.

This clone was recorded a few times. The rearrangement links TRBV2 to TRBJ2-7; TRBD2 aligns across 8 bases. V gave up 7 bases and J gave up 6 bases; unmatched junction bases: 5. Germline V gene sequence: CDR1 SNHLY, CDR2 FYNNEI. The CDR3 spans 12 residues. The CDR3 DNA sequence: TGTGCCAGCACCGCAGCGGGGGTCGAGCAGTACGTC. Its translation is CASTAAGVEQYV.

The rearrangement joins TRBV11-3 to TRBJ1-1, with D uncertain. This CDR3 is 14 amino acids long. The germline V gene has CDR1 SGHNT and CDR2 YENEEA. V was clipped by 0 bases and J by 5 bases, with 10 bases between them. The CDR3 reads CASSLDPRETEAFF. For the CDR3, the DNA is TGTGCCAGCAGCTTAGATCCCCGTGAGACTGAAGCTTTCTTT.